A selection of T cell receptor beta chains follows, all from one sample in a study of long-term antiretroviral therapy in people with HIV. Data came from immunoSEQ multiplex PCR; TCRdb stores just in-frame clones and leaves some out. The sample consists of nearly 25,000 clones, 65% to 90% of them appearing once. The sequencing here drew on unsorted PBMCs, taken 3 years after starting antiretroviral therapy. The source of these receptors is a man aged 45-60 years with HIV. CDR3s include the opening cysteine and the closing phenylalanine or tryptophan. The D gene is left open where the match is weak. Rows may omit the clone size; those that give it use once, few, many or a size class.

>NA|TRBV5-1|NA|TRBJ2-2
CASSSRLGGTGELFF
TGCGCCAGCAGCTCGCGTCTAGGGGGGACCGGGGAGCTGTTTTTT
>NA|TRBV28|NA|TRBJ1-6
CASSPRASRDPPLHF
TGTGCCAGCAGTCCCCGGGCCTCGAGGGATCCACCCCTCCACTTT
>NA|TRBV4-3|TRBD1|TRBJ1-1
CASSLGTGQKAFF
TGCGCCAGCAGCCTAGGCACGGGACAGAAAGCTTTCTTT
>NA|TRBV28|TRBD1|TRBJ1-5
CASRYLTGASRPQHF
TGTGCCAGCAGGTATCTAACAGGGGCGTCAAGGCCCCAGCATTTT
>once|TRBV7-2|NA|TRBJ1-2
CASSFPQGGYTF
TGTGCCAGCAGCTTTCCCCAAGGTGGCTACACCTTC
>once|TRBV5-1|TRBD2|TRBJ2-4
CASSLTGTSVLGGNIQYF
TGCGCCAGCAGCTTAACCGGGACTAGCGTGTTAGGGGGAAACATTCAGTACTTC
>NA|TRBV29-1|TRBD1|TRBJ2-3
CSGTGTDTQYF
TGCAGCGGGACAGGGACAGATACGCAGTATTTT
>few|TRBV29-1|NA|TRBJ2-7
CSVQADYEQYF
TGCAGCGTTCAAGCAGACTACGAGCAGTACTTC
>NA|TRBV5-1|TRBD1|TRBJ2-1
CASSYGTATRSSYNEQFF
TGCGCCAGCAGCTATGGGACAGCGACCCGCTCGTCCTACAATGAGCAGTTCTTC
>NA|TRBV7-9|TRBD1|TRBJ1-2
CASSLGQGLGYTF
TGTGCCAGCAGCTTGGGACAGGGCCTTGGCTACACCTTC
>NA|TRBV5-1|NA|TRBJ2-1
CASSLKPGNMYNEQFF
TGCGCCAGCAGCTTGAAGCCAGGGAATATGTACAATGAGCAGTTCTTC
>NA|TRBV7-2|TRBD1|TRBJ1-5
CASSFGQGNQPQHF
TGTGCCAGCAGCTTCGGACAGGGCAATCAGCCCCAGCATTTT
>NA|TRBV11-2|NA|TRBJ2-7
CASSSSIYLSSYEQYF
TGTGCCAGCAGCTCCTCCATATATCTGAGCTCCTACGAGCAGTACTTC
>once|TRBV29-1|NA|TRBJ2-5
CSVPTVGAAQYF
TGCAGCGTCCCGACGGTGGGGGCGGCCCAGTACTTC
>NA|TRBV7-9|TRBD2|TRBJ2-1
CASREKASGRSYNEQFF
TGTGCCAGCAGAGAAAAGGCTAGCGGGAGGTCCTACAATGAGCAGTTCTTC
>NA|TRBV5-8|NA|TRBJ1-4
CASSLFRDRDEKLFF
TGTGCCAGCAGCCTATTCCGAGACCGGGATGAAAAACTGTTTTTT
>NA|TRBV30|NA|TRBJ1-5
CAWSDQTSSGALNQPQHF
TGTGCCTGGAGTGACCAAACCTCCTCGGGGGCACTCAATCAGCCCCAGCATTTT
>NA|TRBV19|TRBD1|TRBJ1-1
CASRNRGANTEAFF
TGTGCCAGTAGGAACAGGGGGGCGAACACTGAAGCTTTCTTT
>NA|TRBV28|TRBD1|TRBJ1-2
CASSLNGDRGPYGYTF
TGTGCCAGCAGTTTGAATGGGGACAGGGGACCCTATGGCTACACCTTC
>NA|TRBV29-1|TRBD2|TRBJ2-1
CSVEGLKLLSYNEQFF
TGCAGCGTTGAGGGACTAAAGCTCCTCTCCTACAATGAGCAGTTCTTC
>NA|TRBV10-2|TRBD2|TRBJ2-5
CASSEGSGYQETQYF
TGCGCCAGCAGTGAGGGTAGCGGGTACCAAGAGACCCAGTACTTC
>NA|TRBV29-1|TRBD1|TRBJ2-7
CSAGTGYEQYF
TGCAGCGCTGGGACAGGCTACGAGCAGTACTTC
>NA|TRBV9|NA|TRBJ1-1
CASSVDWGARTEAFF
TGTGCCAGCAGCGTAGATTGGGGGGCACGCACTGAAGCTTTCTTT
>few|TRBV6-5|NA|TRBJ1-2
CASSSHGGYTF
TGTGCCAGCAGTTCCCATGGTGGCTACACCTTC
>few|TRBV4-1|NA|TRBJ2-7
CASSQELSRGLREQYF
TGCGCCAGCAGCCAAGAGTTGAGCAGGGGATTACGCGAGCAGTACTTC
>NA|TRBV18|NA|TRBJ1-3
CASSPQGLDTIYF
TGTGCCAGCTCACCACAGGGTTTGGACACCATATATTTT
>NA|TRBV18|NA|TRBJ1-1
CASSPGGNTEAFF
TGTGCCAGCTCACCAGGGGGGAACACTGAAGCTTTCTTT
>NA|TRBV28|NA|TRBJ1-2
CASSWSYRESNYGYTF
TGTGCCAGCAGTTGGTCTTACAGGGAATCTAACTATGGCTACACCTTC
>NA|TRBV6-5|NA|TRBJ1-1
CASSLTGFDTEAFF
TGTGCCAGCAGTCTCACCGGATTTGACACTGAAGCTTTCTTT
>NA|TRBV30|NA|TRBJ1-1
CAWSVRRDSEAFF
TGTGCCTGGAGTGTACGGCGGGACTCCGAAGCTTTCTTT
>once|TRBV6-6|TRBD2|TRBJ2-2
CASSLQAGGPAGELFF
TGTGCCAGCAGCCTCCAGGCGGGAGGGCCGGCCGGGGAGCTGTTTTTT
>few|TRBV7-2|TRBD2|TRBJ2-7
CASSLGGRVSYEQYF
TGTGCCAGCAGCTTAGGAGGGAGGGTCTCCTACGAGCAGTACTTC
>NA|TRBV6-5|NA|TRBJ2-4
CASSYRAGAGDIQYF
TGTGCCAGCAGCTACCGGGCAGGGGCTGGGGACATTCAGTACTTC
>NA|TRBV4-3|NA|TRBJ2-2
CASSQDTNTGELFF
TGCGCCAGCAGCCAAGATACAAACACCGGGGAGCTGTTTTTT
>NA|TRBV9|NA|TRBJ2-5
CASSVDMGRAETQYF
TGTGCCAGCAGCGTAGATATGGGAAGGGCGGAGACCCAGTACTTC
>NA|TRBV7-2|NA|TRBJ1-6
CASSLRTEPSPLHF
TGTGCCAGCAGCCTCCGGACAGAGCCTTCACCCCTCCACTTT
>NA|TRBV19|NA|TRBJ1-4
CASSLGLRLFF
TGTGCCAGTAGCCTCGGACTTCGGCTGTTTTTT
>NA|TRBV7-9|NA|TRBJ2-5
CASSASRALQETQYF
TGTGCCAGCAGCGCCTCCAGGGCTTTACAAGAGACCCAGTACTTC
>NA|TRBV6-6|TRBD1|TRBJ2-7
CASSYPGTGVDEQYF
TGTGCCAGCAGTTACCCCGGGACAGGGGTGGACGAGCAGTACTTC
>NA|TRBV7-9|NA|TRBJ2-3
CASSLNPAADTQYF
TGTGCCAGCAGCTTAAACCCTGCGGCAGATACGCAGTATTTT
>NA|TRBV11-3|NA|TRBJ2-1
CASSPGLGVGYEQFF
TGTGCCAGCAGCCCGGGTTTGGGAGTTGGGTATGAGCAGTTCTTC
>NA|TRBV4-3|NA|TRBJ2-5
CASSQGTRGTQYF
TGCGCCAGCAGCCAAGGGACCCGAGGGACCCAGTACTTC
>NA|TRBV6-6|TRBD2|TRBJ2-3
CASSYSILAGVDTQYF
TGTGCCAGCAGTTACTCGATACTAGCGGGGGTGGATACGCAGTATTTT
>NA|TRBV9|TRBD2|TRBJ2-1
CASSRGLAGNEQFF
TGTGCCAGCAGCAGGGGACTAGCGGGTAATGAGCAGTTCTTC
>NA|TRBV5-6|NA|TRBJ1-3
CASSLDRESGNTIYF
TGTGCCAGCAGCTTGGACAGGGAGTCCGGAAACACCATATATTTT
>NA|TRBV6-1|TRBD1|TRBJ1-3
CASSDNRGSGNTIYF
TGTGCCAGCAGTGATAACAGGGGTTCTGGAAACACCATATATTTT
>NA|TRBV7-9|TRBD1|TRBJ1-1
CASSQGGTEAFF
TGTGCCAGCAGCCAGGGGGGAACTGAAGCTTTCTTT
>NA|TRBV30|TRBD2|TRBJ2-7
CAWSLSGSHEQYF
TGTGCCTGGAGTTTAAGCGGGAGCCACGAGCAGTACTTC
>NA|TRBV19|NA|TRBJ1-2
CASADRPKVGYTF
TGTGCCAGTGCAGACAGGCCCAAGGTTGGCTACACCTTC
>NA|TRBV18|NA|TRBJ1-1
CASSPQGNTEAFF
TGTGCCAGCTCACCACAGGGAAACACTGAAGCTTTCTTT
>NA|TRBV30|NA|TRBJ1-6
CAWSAKGGGGNSPLHF
TGTGCCTGGAGTGCCAAAGGGGGAGGGGGAAATTCACCCCTCCACTTT
>few|TRBV4-3|NA|TRBJ2-1
CASSQTGIYNEQFF
TGCGCCAGCAGCCAAACCGGCATCTACAATGAGCAGTTCTTC
>NA|TRBV9|TRBD1|TRBJ2-2
CASSAGTGNTGELFF
TGTGCCAGCAGCGCCGGGACAGGGAACACCGGGGAGCTGTTTTTT
>NA|TRBV30|NA|TRBJ2-2
CAWRRGYIEGRAGELFF
TGTGCCTGGAGAAGGGGTTATATCGAAGGAAGGGCCGGGGAGCTGTTTTTT
>few|TRBV28|NA|TRBJ1-3
CASSSVGERGNTIYF
TGTGCCAGCAGTTCCGTCGGGGAGAGGGGGAACACCATATATTTT
>NA|TRBV4-1|NA|TRBJ2-5
CASSQPSRAREETQYF
TGCGCCAGCAGCCAGCCTTCAAGGGCTCGAGAAGAGACCCAGTACTTC
>NA|TRBV7-6|TRBD1|TRBJ1-1
CASSWGTGRNTEAFF
TGTGCCAGCAGCTGGGGGACAGGGAGGAACACTGAAGCTTTCTTT
>NA|TRBV13|NA|TRBJ1-1
CASSFEGLRTEAFF
TGTGCCAGCAGTTTCGAAGGGCTTAGAACTGAAGCTTTCTTT